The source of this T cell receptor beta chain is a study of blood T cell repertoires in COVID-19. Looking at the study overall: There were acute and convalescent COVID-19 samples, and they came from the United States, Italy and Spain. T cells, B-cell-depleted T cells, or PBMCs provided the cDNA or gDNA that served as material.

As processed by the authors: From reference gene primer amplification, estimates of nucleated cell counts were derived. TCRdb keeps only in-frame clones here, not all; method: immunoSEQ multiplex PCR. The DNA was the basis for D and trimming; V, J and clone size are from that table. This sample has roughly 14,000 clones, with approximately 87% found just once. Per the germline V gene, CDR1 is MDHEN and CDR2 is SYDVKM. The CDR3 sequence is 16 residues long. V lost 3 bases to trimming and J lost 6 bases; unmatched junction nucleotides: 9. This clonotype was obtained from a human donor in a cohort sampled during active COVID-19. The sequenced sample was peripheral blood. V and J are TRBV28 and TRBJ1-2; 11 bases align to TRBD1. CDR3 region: CASSLGTGGLMDGYTF. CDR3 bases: TGTGCCAGCAGTTTGGGGACAGGGGGATTGATGGATGGCTACACCTTC.